The text below deals with one T cell receptor (beta chain). The germline gives CDR1 LGHNA, CDR2 YNFKEQ. This CDR3 is 15 amino acids long. With 1 base removed from V and 10 bases from J, the gap between germline ends came to 19 bases. This entry comes from a study of blood T cells in healthy people across ages. The use of a sample-barcoded 5' primer and a J-beta primer mix characterized a second PCR of about 6 to 11 cycles. TCRdb independently ran MiXCR on the 5' RACE reads; one entry per CDR3 protein. This repertoire shows 980,000 or so distinct CDR3 sequences, around 48% found once; its top ten account for roughly 12%.

The sequence derives from a young man in good health. The V call is TRBV4-2, the J call TRBJ1-2; D perhaps matches TRBD1 (5 bases). Sequenced sample: blood. CDR3 nucleotides: TGTGCCAGCAGCCAAGTATTCCCCTTAGGGGCCCCCTACACCTTC. Its translation is CASSQVFPLGAPYTF.